Presented here are 26 T cell receptor beta chains from one specimen sequenced in a study of cytomegalovirus exposure and HLA in healthy donors. PCR was performed using 60 Vbeta and 13 Jbeta primers. The assay was immunoSEQ multiplex PCR, and TCRdb's table has in-frame clones only and misses some. In the table there are some 120,000 clones, about four fifths of which are singletons. The sample was PBMCs. These receptors originate from a woman aged 40 to 49 in good health and CMV-seropositive.

This rearrangement joins TRBV5-1 to TRBJ2-5, with 8 nucleotides matching TRBD2. The CDR3 has 13 residues. V was clipped by 5 bases and J by 3 bases; unmatched bases: 3. The germline V gene has CDR1 SGHRS and CDR2 YFSETQ. In nucleotides, the CDR3 is TGCGCCAGCAGTTTTAGCGGGAAAGAGACCCAGTACTTC. As protein: CASSFSGKETQYF. Complete variable domain (other parts from reference TRBV5-1 and TRBJ2-5): KAGVTQTPRYLIKTRGQQVTLSCSPISGHRSVSWYQQTPGQGLQFLFEYFSETQRNKGNFPGRFSGRQFSNSRSEMNVSTLELGDSALYLCASSFSGKETQYFGPGTRLLVL.

The rearrangement uses TRBV28 and TRBJ2-7; TRBD1 matches 7 bases. This CDR3 has 14 residues. CDR1 and CDR2 (germline): MDHEN, SYDVKM. V shed 4 bases and J 3 bases; nucleotides not matched to a gene: 6. The DNA of the CDR3 is TGTGCCAGCAGTTCCGGGACAGAATTCTACGAGCAGTACTTC. It encodes CASSSGTEFYEQYF.

V is TRBV9 and J is TRBJ2-7; 10 nucleotides line up with TRBD2. Trimming cost V 3 bases and J 4 bases; bases outside gene matches: 4. The germline gives CDR1 SGDLS, CDR2 YYNGEE. CDR3 length: 14 residues. The CDR3 spells CASSATSGQYEQYF. CDR3 in DNA: TGTGCCAGCAGCGCGACTAGCGGGCAATACGAGCAGTACTTC.

This chain uses TRBV30 with TRBJ1-5; 9 nucleotides align to TRBD1. Trimming took 6 bases from V and 0 from J; bases not matched to a gene: 12. This CDR3 contains 17 residues. CDR1 GTSNPN and CDR2 SVGIG come from the germline V gene (reference sequence). For the CDR3, the DNA is TGTGCCTGCGGGACAGGGTTGAAGAGCTATAGCAATCAGCCCCAGCATTTT. It codes for CACGTGLKSYSNQPQHF.

This clone came up once. CDR3 DNA: TGTGCCAGTAGTATAGGCCGGACTAGCGGGAGGGAAGAGCAGTTCTTC. This translates into CASSIGRTSGREEQFF. This rearrangement joins TRBV19 to TRBJ2-1; TRBD2 agrees at 15 bases. The trim removed 1 base at V and 10 bases at J, leaving 5 bases unmatched. Germline values: CDR1 LNHDA, CDR2 SQIVND (reference sequence). The CDR3 extends over 16 amino acids.

This chain connects TRBV9 to TRBJ2-1; maybe TRBD2 (6 bases). Trimming cost V 4 bases and J 0 bases, with 14 bases left between them. Germline CDR1 SGDLS, CDR2 YYNGEE. The CDR3 is 16 residues long. The CDR3 here is CASSFRLDSSYNEQFF. The CDR3 bases are TGTGCCAGCAGCTTTCGACTAGACAGCTCCTACAATGAGCAGTTCTTC.

The chain couples TRBV25-1 to TRBJ1-1; 7 bases match TRBD1. There are 13 residues in the CDR3. Unmatched junction bases numbered 6, after V lost 4 bases and J lost 7 bases. CDR1 MGHDK and CDR2 SYGVNS come from the germline V gene. The CDR3 coding sequence is TGTGCCAGCAGTGTCCAGGACAGGCTTGAAGCTTTCTTT. This sequence encodes CASSVQDRLEAFF.

This clone was detected a few times. The DNA for the CDR3 is TGTGCCAGCAGCCAAGCCGGACAGGGGAACACTGAAGCTTTCTTT. Amino acids: CASSQAGQGNTEAFF. The V call is TRBV9, the J call TRBJ1-1; TRBD1 matches at 8 bases. From germline, CDR1 is SGDLS and CDR2 YYNGEE. CDR3 length: 15 residues. V dropped 4 bases and J dropped 1; count of bases not matched to a gene: 6.

Concerning this clone itself: The junction shows a germline mismatch at one end, possibly a read error. The gene calls are TRBV7-7 and TRBJ2-3; TRBD2 matches at 12 bases. The length of the CDR3 is 15 residues. Germline V gene sequence: CDR1 SSHAT, CDR2 FNYEAQ (reference sequence). CDR3 in DNA: TGTGCTAGCAGCCGGACTAGCGGGGTCACAGATACGCAGTATTTT. Protein sequence: CASSRTSGVTDTQYF.

V gene TRBV10-1 combines with J gene TRBJ1-1; 8 bases match TRBD1. Germline loops: CDR1 WNHNN, CDR2 SYGVQD (reference sequence). The CDR3 covers 16 residues. J was trimmed by 0 bases and V by 5 bases; bases with no gene match: 8. This chain's CDR3 is CASSSGQGSVNTEAFF. The CDR3 DNA follows: TGCGCCAGCAGTTCAGGACAGGGAAGTGTGAACACTGAAGCTTTCTTT.

The chain employs TRBV9 and TRBJ2-3; TRBD2 agrees at 9 bases. The CDR3 loop spans 15 amino acids. Trimming at V came to 3 bases and at J to 3 bases, leaving 5 bases not matched to a gene. Germline V lookup: CDR1 SGDLS, CDR2 YYNGEE. The CDR3 DNA reads as TGTGCCAGCAGCGATAGCGGGAGTCTTACAGATACGCAGTATTTT. Translating it yields CASSDSGSLTDTQYF.

For the CDR3, the DNA is TGTGCCAGCAACCTCGATAGCGGGTCTCAAGAGACCCAGTACTTC. Its translation: CASNLDSGSQETQYF. This chain uses TRBV6-1 with TRBJ2-5; 7 bases match TRBD2. Germline V gene data show CDR1 as MNHNS and CDR2 as SASEGT. The CDR3 is made up of 15 amino acids. The V and J ends lost 7 bases and 2 bases, in that order; junction bases with no gene match: 10.

This clone was detected only once. This rearrangement joins TRBV6-6 to TRBJ2-5, with 8 bases fitting TRBD2. Germline loops: CDR1 MNHNY, CDR2 SVGAGI (reference sequence). The length of the CDR3 is 16 residues. V gave up 7 bases and J gave up 5 bases; unmatched junction bases: 15. The CDR3 bases are TGTGCCAGCACCGACGACGCGGCGGGAGGATGGGAGACCCAGTACTTC. Amino acid sequence: CASTDDAAGGWETQYF.

This clone has more than one count but fewer than ten. This chain uses TRBV13 with TRBJ2-7; 10 nucleotides match TRBD2. The CDR3 extends over 16 amino acids. Germline CDR1 and CDR2: PRHDT and FYEKMQ (reference sequence). V lost 4 bases, J lost 6 bases, and 12 bases stayed unmatched. The DNA for the CDR3 is TGTGCCAGCAGCTCCTTAGCGGGAGGCCCCTCAACCGAGCAGTACTTC. Translation gives CASSSLAGGPSTEQYF.

In its sample, this clone was seen a few times. The V and J genes are TRBV9 and TRBJ2-7; tentatively, D is TRBD2 (11 bases). The germline V gene encodes CDR1 SGDLS and CDR2 YYNGEE. V was cut by 4 bases and J by 4 bases, with 27 bases left in between. The CDR3 consists of 18 residues. The CDR3 spells CASSTGQGIAGGPYEQYF. DNA for the CDR3: TGTGCCAGCAGCACGGGACAGGGGATAGCGGGAGGGCCATACGAGCAGTACTTC.

The V gene is TRBV7-2, the J gene TRBJ2-2; TRBD1 matches 8 bases. This CDR3 region has 15 residues. J gave up 1 base and V 3 bases, and 1 base lay outside the gene matches. CDR1 SGHTA and CDR2 FQGNSA come from the germline V gene. This chain's CDR3 is CASSFGQGNTGELFF. The CDR3 coding sequence is TGTGCCAGCAGCTTCGGACAGGGGAACACCGGGGAGCTGTTTTTT.

The rearrangement joins TRBV15 to TRBJ1-1, with 7 bases lining up with TRBD1. This CDR3 has 15 amino acids. Germline V gene lookup returns CDR1 LNHNV and CDR2 YYDKDF (reference sequence). Trimming removed 3 bases from V and 4 bases from J; junction bases left unmatched: 8. The DNA of the CDR3 is TGTGCCACCAGCAGGGACAGGAGTCCTCTCACTGAAGCTTTCTTT. This gives the protein CATSRDRSPLTEAFF.

V gene TRBV10-3 combines with J gene TRBJ2-5; 8 bases map to TRBD1. CDR1 and CDR2 (germline): ENHRY, SYGVKD. Trimming removed 6 bases from V and 4 bases from J; junction bases left unmatched: 4. CDR3 length equals 13 residues. CDR3 loop: CAIRGQDRETQYF. CDR3 sequence (DNA): TGTGCCATCAGGGGACAGGACAGAGAGACCCAGTACTTC.

J is TRBJ2-3 and V is TRBV27; perhaps TRBD2 as D (5 bases). Trimming removed 6 bases at V and 5 bases at J, with 9 bases between. From germline, CDR1 is MNHEY and CDR2 SMNVEV (reference sequence). The CDR3 consists of 12 residues. CDR3 DNA: TGTGCCAGCAGGCCTCGGGAAGATACGCAGTATTTT. Its translation: CASRPREDTQYF.

The DNA for the CDR3 is TGCAGCGCCGGGACAGTGGGCGGTGAAGCTTTCTTT. It is translated as CSAGTVGGEAFF. The chain couples TRBV29-1 to TRBJ1-1; 7 bases map to TRBD1. Germline CDR1 SQVTM, CDR2 ANQGSEA. Trimming at V came to 7 bases and at J to 7 bases, leaving 9 bases not matched to a gene. This CDR3 spans 12 amino acids. Full variable domain (outside the CDR3, taken from reference TRBV29-1 and TRBJ1-1): SAVISQKPSRDICQRGTSLTIQCQVDSQVTMMFWYRQQPGQSLTLIATANQGSEATYESGFVIDKFPISRPNLTFSTLTVSNMSPEDSSIYLCSAGTVGGEAFFGQGTRLTVV.

The CDR3, as DNA: TGCGCCAGCAGCTCCCAGGGGGTTCGAAACGAGCAGTACTTC. Translation: CASSSQGVRNEQYF. The chain has TRBV5-1 and TRBJ2-7, with 7 bases lining up with TRBD1. Trimming took 3 bases from V and 5 from J; bases not matched to a gene: 8. Per the germline V gene, CDR1 is SGHRS and CDR2 is YFSETQ. This CDR3 is 14 amino acids long.

The chain uses TRBV2 and TRBJ2-1; 8 bases are a match to TRBD2. After removal of 10 bases from V and 7 bases from J, the junction contained 12 bases not matched to a gene. CDR3 length: 14 amino acids. Germline loops: CDR1 SNHLY, CDR2 FYNNEI. This CDR3 is CAIVPGLGINEQFF. CDR3 in DNA: TGTGCCATTGTACCGGGACTAGGGATAAATGAGCAGTTCTTC.

The chain combines TRBV10-3 with TRBJ1-2, with 8 bases fitting TRBD1. The CDR3 loop spans 15 amino acids. The J segment lost 5 bases and the V segment lost 7 bases, leaving 12 bases of the junction unmatched. CDR1 and CDR2 (germline): ENHRY, SYGVKD. CDR3 in DNA: TGTGCCATCACGACAGGGGACGGGTTGGTTTATGGCTACACCTTC. Encoded protein: CAITTGDGLVYGYTF.

This sequence joins TRBV7-2 and TRBJ2-7; 7 bases match TRBD2. The CDR3 has 15 amino acids. Germline V CDR1 and CDR2: SGHTA, FQGNSA. Germline trimming cut 4 bases from V and 4 bases from J; bases unmatched to any gene: 10. The CDR3 loop reads CASSSPRDYYYEQYF. CDR3 DNA: TGTGCCAGCAGCTCGCCCCGGGACTACTATTACGAGCAGTACTTC.

This clone appeared a few times. This chain connects TRBV28 to TRBJ1-5; D possibly corresponds to TRBD1 (5 bases). CDR1 and CDR2 from the germline V gene are MDHEN and SYDVKM. The CDR3 spans 15 residues. Trimming cost V 5 bases and J 6 bases, with 17 bases left between them. As DNA, the CDR3 is TGTGCCAGCAGTCTTCAGGGAACTCTCGCTCAGCCCCAGCATTTT. Protein product: CASSLQGTLAQPQHF.

The V call is TRBV4-1, the J call TRBJ1-2; D is undetermined. This CDR3 contains 16 residues. From germline, CDR1 is MGHRA and CDR2 YSYEKL. Trimming removed 0 bases at V and 1 base at J, with 12 bases between. The CDR3 reads CASSQEATKNNYGYTF. CDR3 DNA sequence: TGCGCCAGCAGCCAAGAGGCGACAAAGAATAACTATGGCTACACCTTC.